This TCR beta chain emerged from a study of cytomegalovirus exposure and HLA in healthy donors (dated by TCRdb to 2017 to 2019). Broadly, across the study: An earlier analysis of some 500 of the donors reported roughly 300 Gb of sequence data and 117 million unique TCR beta sequences from 150 million to 200 million T cells. HLA typing covered class I and class II loci at four-digit resolution. To predict cytomegalovirus infection status, the study brought together high-throughput TCR immunosequencing, statistical association of individual TCRs with disease status, and machine learning. Every discovery cohort repertoire had been produced on one sequencing platform. In a later analysis, previously published TCR beta repertoires from about 640 donors were re-analyzed and high-resolution HLA genotyping was added so that TCR occurrence patterns could be studied. A later genetic analysis used genome-wide SNP genotypes for about 55% of the 666 donors, treating that subset as a discovery cohort. Approximately 330 gigabases of sequencing data and around 85 million unique TCR sequences made up an early release that covered about 640 HLA-typed donors. In the later analysis, no new phenotypic data were used to find candidate immune exposures; instead, reliance was placed on TCR beta sequences and their occurrence across donors. Among over 350 genotyped donors of the cohort, an average of approximately 250,000 unique TCR beta nucleotide sequences were sequenced per donor, 15% to 20% of them non-productive. Typing coverage differed by locus: A, B, C, DRB1 and DQB1 were typed in roughly 620-630 donors, DQA1 in around 500, DPA1 in 600 to 610, and DPB1 in 472. The study aimed to test whether signatures of past pathogen exposure could be identified by cataloging public T cell receptors. Donor age, sex, ethnicity and CMV serostatus were compiled together with the repertoire data. The study used immunosequencing to profile the T cell repertoires of more than 650 subjects and linked those repertoires to cytomegalovirus serostatus. In addition to the first cohort of 666 subjects, a separate validation cohort of around 110 different subjects was used. The genetic ancestry cluster associated with self-reported Caucasian donors included 80% to 90% of the roughly 380 genotyped donors. Because of strong linkage in the cohort, 4 to 6 DR-DQ haplotypes were treated as single units for association and clustering. An earlier analysis of several hundred of the donors used high-throughput TCR beta sequencing to judge whether each TCR beta V gene segment behaved as functional or pseudogenic.

Comments on this clone: What this receptor recognizes is not known. Per-nucleotide qualities are absent, and no much larger clonotype sits a single base away.

Libraries were built with the immunoSEQ multiplex PCR assay. For the multiplex PCR, a mixture combining 60 forward primers for TCR Vbeta segments and 13 reverse primers for TCR Jbeta segments was used. The CDR3 region of rearranged TCR beta genes was amplified from genomic DNA by a multiplex PCR assay. Amplified TCR beta libraries were sequenced as 87-base-pair reads on the Illumina HiSeq System. In the authors' own workflow: A later analysis counted tens of millions of unique TCR beta chains across the 550 to 800 repertoires, and roughly 9.9 million of these chains were shared by at least two donors. To remove PCR and sequencing errors, raw reads were error-corrected and collapsed into unique sequences using a nearest-neighbor algorithm that merged closely related sequences. CDR3 sequences were aligned to IMGT reference sequences to assign V, D and J gene segments. For a sequence to be retained, at least a six-nucleotide match to both a V gene segment and a J gene segment was required. Rearrangements were classified as productive when the CDR3 lacked stop codons and remained in frame with V and J, and all other rearrangements were classified as non-productive. CDR3 was defined by IMGT convention, running from the second conserved V-encoded cysteine to the conserved J-encoded phenylalanine. The earlier analysis of more than 450 of the donors excluded sequences that lacked an unambiguous match to a single V gene segment. An earlier analysis of a few hundred of the donors classified V segments as functional when productive rearrangements were above 56.7% and as segregating when the standard deviation between donors was above 5%. To diagnose cytomegalovirus status from the catalog of TCR beta chain sequences, a statistical classification framework was built. A later analysis assigned V and J genes by comparing TCR nucleotide sequences with IMGT/GENE-DB human TR gene sequences. A later analysis assigned CDR3 sequences and most-parsimonious VDJ recombination scenarios with the TCRdist pipeline. In a later analysis, every TCR beta chain was defined by the combination of its CDR3 amino acid sequence and its V-gene family, and reads without a unique V-gene family were dropped. To address suspected cross-contamination and a sequencing artifact, a later analysis removed around 590 highly shared, low-generation-probability nucleotide sequences. For each public chain, a later analysis derived a clonal expansion index from normalized ranks of inferred template counts within each repertoire. A later analysis computed generation probabilities with a VDJ recombination model fitted to out-of-frame rearrangements, and checked the results against IGoR. A later analysis scored TCR-TCR, TCR-HLA and TCR-CMV co-occurrence with hypergeometric tests, applying a repertoire-size bias correction to TCR pairs. In a later analysis, false discovery rates were estimated by permuting HLA or CMV assignments 20 times. In a later analysis, co-occurring TCRs were grouped with DBSCAN, and TCRdist sequence similarity was added when clustering was performed within HLA-allele-positive subsets. For co-occurrence clustering, repertoires with fewer than 30,000 or more than 120,000 public chains were excluded, along with roughly 5 repertoires with anomalous nucleotide sharing. TCRdb stores this immuneACCESS table with in-frame sequences only. Part of the clones is absent; in the studies checked, under half of the shortfall reflects unresolved V genes, and no reason is known for the rest. Clone size and the V and J calls come from that table; the DNA yielded D and trimming. The sample yields 150,000 or so clones; about two thirds were counted once. The top ten hold 1.5% to 2% of the sample.

For this chain, trimming is 3 bases at the V end and 7 bases at the J end, and the number of junction bases without a gene match is 4. CDR3 length: 16 amino acids, cysteine to phenylalanine. Only CDR3 DNA remains: 48 bases, in frame from the first base. CDR1 SGHRS and CDR2 YFSETQ were looked up in the germline V gene. The cohort consisted of fewer than 700 healthy bone marrow donors. All cohort members were sampled while nominally healthy, although unrecorded immune exposures were likely present. The donor tested CMV seronegative and was one of the 352 seronegative cohort members. A peripheral blood sample was collected from each donor, and TCR beta sequencing was performed on peripheral blood mononuclear cells. Genomic DNA extraction from the blood cell samples was performed with the Qiagen DNeasy Blood Extraction Kit. General conclusions and limits of the study: Because the 87-base-pair reads could not distinguish some IMGT-functional V segments, including TRBV6-2 and TRBV6-3, those segments were excluded. Only TCR beta chains were sequenced in this cohort, and the absence of alpha or paired-chain data limited detectable features. Linkage disequilibrium might explain the correlated functional status among segregating V segments, but an unknown experimental factor could not be excluded. Specific HLA alleles were associated with 15,000 to 20,000 TCR beta sequences at a false discovery rate of 0.05 in a later analysis. In a later analysis, several top co-occurrence clusters were reported to appear linked to parvovirus B19, influenza, CMV and Epstein-Barr virus. Compared with equally common non-associated chains, HLA-associated TCR beta chains in a later analysis were more clonally expanded and had lower generation probabilities. A later genetic analysis reported fewer N-insertions in productive TCRs among donors in an Asian-associated ancestry cluster than the roughly 620-donor mean. Broadly in line with IMGT annotations, most TCR beta V segments showed up in productive rearrangements about 87% or about 30% of the time in an earlier analysis of several hundred of the donors. The classifier was reported to diagnose cytomegalovirus status with high specificity and sensitivity in both the original cohort and the validation cohort. Most TCR sequences were observed very rarely across donors, whereas some public TCRs were present in many individuals. Strong co-occurrence of HLA alleles, especially DR and DQ, made assigning TCR associations to individual alleles difficult. A later analysis found that TCR association rates varied across HLA loci, with DRB1 alleles showing the most associated TCRs and HLA-C alleles the fewest. CMV serostatus was the only immune exposure information available for the cohort. Most CMV-associated TCR beta chains appeared to be HLA-restricted in a later analysis, and the HLA associations seemed to be driven largely by CMV exposure. Because counts were too low, some 17 rarely observed V segments, including chromosome 9 orphons, were left out of the earlier analysis of several hundred of the donors. A further reported finding was that TCR beta sequences accurately predicted the HLA-A and HLA-B alleles for most subjects in the first cohort. Sequencing depth was assumed to be roughly uniform across donors in the presence/absence analyses, though that assumption may not hold. A few of the identified cytomegalovirus-associated TCR beta chains were confirmed in vitro to be specific for cytomegalovirus antigens. It was suggested by the authors that the approach could potentially be generalized to other disease states and immunological phenotypes. A cluster of highly shared sequence variants was judged likely to represent a technical artifact of the sequencing pipeline. The study listed 150 to 200 TCR beta chains as associated with cytomegalovirus. V-gene and J-gene trimming of TCR beta chains was associated with a missense DCLRE1C variant in a later genetic analysis, and the association was replicated in an independent cohort. Because some donors lacked HLA typing at each locus, the association tests relied only on the typed subset.

The sequenced sample consisted of PBMCs. This clonotype originated in a woman under 30 in good health and CMV-seronegative. This chain is built from TRBV5-1 and TRBJ2-1; the central 16 bases match TRBD2. The nucleotide sequence is given as TGCGCCAGCAGCTGGGGGACTAGCGGGGGGGCAAATGAGCAGTTCTTC. It codes for CASSWGTSGGANEQFF.